The 21 T cell receptor beta chains reported below all come from one sample, sequenced in a study of T cell repertoires in cytomegalovirus infection (dated by TCRdb to about 2019). Instrument used: Illumina HiSeq 1500. TCRdb reprocessed the public reads (quality trimming at Q25 with fastp, clone calling with MiXCR) and kept in-frame beta chains. Each CDR3 protein appears once, grouped with its most common genes and DNA. Across this sample there are 350,000 to 450,000 distinct CDR3 sequences, with 15% to 20% seen only once. Approximately 10% of the sample comes from the top ten. Sequences were obtained from PBMCs. The receptors come from a human donor in good health (CMV status not recorded). Some clones in this sample may be carry-over from other donors' samples.

This clonotype was found a few times. This rearrangement joins TRBV15 to TRBJ2-3, with no clear D. Germline assignment: CDR1 LNHNV and CDR2 YYDKDF (reference sequence). CDR3 length equals 14 residues. Trimming cost V 6 bases and J 0 bases, with 10 bases left between them. In DNA, the CDR3 is TGTGCCACCAGACTGTCGGATAGCACAGATACGCAGTATTTT. The encoded protein is CATRLSDSTDTQYF.

This clonotype was observed many times. The chain uses TRBV5-1 and TRBJ2-7; the match to TRBD1 covers 7 bases. The ends lost 2 bases at V and 4 bases at J; junction bases unmatched: 6. Germline loops: CDR1 SGHRS, CDR2 YFSETQ. The CDR3 totals 14 residues. In DNA form, the CDR3 reads TGCGCCAGCAGCTTACAGGGGCTGAGGTACGAGCAGTACTTC. Its protein is CASSLQGLRYEQYF.

This clonotype was detected only a few times. This sequence joins TRBV12-3 or TRBV12-4 and TRBJ1-1; 10 bases are a match to TRBD1. The junction had 7 bases not matched to a gene; V was cut back by 10 bases and J by 5 bases. The CDR3 runs to 13 residues. The CDR3: CATNRDRGTEAFF. DNA of the CDR3: TGTGCCACTAACCGGGACAGGGGTACTGAAGCTTTCTTT.

The chain joins TRBV2 to TRBJ2-7; D remains ambiguous. The CDR3 sequence is 14 residues long. The V gene lost 2 bases and the J gene lost 1 base, with 9 bases spanning the gap. Germline CDR1 is SNHLY and CDR2 is FYNNEI. Here the CDR3 reads CASSEQGVSYEQYF. The CDR3 region has the DNA TGTGCCAGCAGTGAACAAGGCGTATCCTACGAGCAGTACTTC.

The chain recombines TRBV9 with TRBJ1-6; D unresolved. This CDR3 is built from 14 residues. Germline values: CDR1 SGDLS, CDR2 YYNGEE. V lost 2 bases, J lost 6 bases, and 9 bases lay in between. CDR3 nucleotides: TGTGCCAGCAGCGTCGAACAGATTAATTCACCCCTCCACTTT. This encodes CASSVEQINSPLHF.

The chain couples TRBV20-1 to TRBJ2-2, with D possibly being TRBD2 (5 bases). Germline V gives CDR1 DFQATT, CDR2 SNEGSKA (reference sequence). Trimming cost V 2 bases and J 6 bases, with 13 bases left between them. The CDR3 consists of 14 residues. This CDR3 is CSARRQAEAGELFF. In DNA, the CDR3 is TGCAGTGCTAGAAGGCAGGCGGAGGCCGGGGAGCTGTTTTTT.

The chain joins TRBV7-6 to TRBJ2-1; a possible D gene is TRBD2 (6 bases). Germline-derived CDR1 and CDR2 are SGHVS and FNYEAQ. The CDR3 contains 13 residues. V lost 2 bases and J lost 12, with 14 bases in between. The CDR3 DNA follows: TGTGCCAGCAGCTTACTAGCGCGGGTGGGGCAGTTCTTC. This translates into CASSLLARVGQFF.

V gene TRBV9 combines with J gene TRBJ2-1, with D possibly matching TRBD2 (5 bases). V gave up 0 bases and J gave up 6 bases, with 13 bases separating them. Per germline, CDR1 SGDLS and CDR2 YYNGEE. The CDR3 is 15 amino acids. The CDR3 nucleotides are TGTGCCAGCAGCGTAGGCGCTAGCAGATCCAATGAGCAGTTCTTC. It encodes CASSVGASRSNEQFF. The whole variable domain, remainder taken from reference TRBV9 and TRBJ2-1, is DSGVTQTPKHLITATGQRVTLRCSPRSGDLSVYWYQQSLDQGLQFLIQYYNGEERAKGNILERFSAQQFPDLHSELNLSSLELGDSALYFCASSVGASRSNEQFFGPGTRLTVL.

This clonotype has more than one count but fewer than ten. The rearrangement links TRBV6-5 to TRBJ2-7; possible D gene TRBD2, 6 bases. This CDR3 contains 14 residues. Trimming shortened V by 5 bases and J by 3 bases, and 14 bases separated the two germline ends. CDR1 MNHEY and CDR2 SVGAGI come from the germline V gene. The CDR3 sequence is CASSRLLADYEQYF. Written as DNA, the CDR3 is TGTGCCAGCAGTAGACTCTTAGCGGACTACGAGCAGTACTTC.

The chain uses TRBV3-1 and TRBJ1-2; D gene unclear. The germline V gene has CDR1 LGHDT and CDR2 YNNKEL (reference sequence). There are 14 residues in the CDR3. V shed 4 bases and J shed 8 bases, with 17 bases lying between them. This CDR3 is CASSPPGWGSGYTF. The CDR3 DNA follows: TGTGCCAGCAGCCCACCTGGGTGGGGTAGCGGCTACACCTTC. Full variable domain (outside the CDR3, taken from reference TRBV3-1 and TRBJ1-2): DTAVSQTPKYLVTQMGNDKSIKCEQNLGHDTMYWYKQDSKKFLKIMFSYNNKELIINETVPNRFSPKSPDKAHLNLHINSLELGDSAVYFCASSPPGWGSGYTFGSGTRLTVV.

The sample holds many counts of this clonotype. V gene TRBV7-8 combines with J gene TRBJ1-4, with 7 bases fitting TRBD1. CDR1 is SGHVS and CDR2 is FQNEAQ in the germline V gene. The J segment lost 0 bases and the V segment lost 5 bases, leaving 15 bases of the junction unmatched. This CDR3 is built from 19 residues. For the CDR3, the DNA is TGTGCCAGCAGCCCTAGGAGGGCAGGGGGGATGTCAACTAATGAAAAACTGTTTTTT. Encoded protein: CASSPRRAGGMSTNEKLFF.

This clonotype occurred a few times. The rearrangement links TRBV10-3 to TRBJ2-2; D is undetermined. The CDR3 runs 15 residues. Deletions cut 3 bases from V and 0 bases from J, with 8 bases between. The germline V gene encodes CDR1 ENHRY and CDR2 SYGVKD. CDR3 nucleotides: TGTGCCATCAGTGACGGCAGATCGAACACCGGGGAGCTGTTTTTT. The encoded protein is CAISDGRSNTGELFF.

This clonotype was detected ten times or more. The V call is TRBV20-1, the J call TRBJ2-1; tentatively, D is TRBD2 (5 bases). The CDR3 runs to 15 residues. Trimming removed 7 bases at V and 4 bases at J, with 20 bases between. Per germline, CDR1 DFQATT and CDR2 SNEGSKA (reference sequence). The CDR3 is CSVSSLSGYYNEQFF. The CDR3 DNA is TGCAGTGTTAGCTCGTTATCGGGATATTACAATGAGCAGTTCTTC.

Ten or more counts support this clonotype. The chain joins TRBV28 to TRBJ2-1; 7 nucleotides match TRBD2. J was trimmed by 9 bases and V by 7 bases; bases with no gene match: 15. This CDR3 comprises 15 residues. The germline V gene has CDR1 MDHEN and CDR2 SYDVKM. This CDR3 reads CASTYGVQRGGEQFF. CDR3 in DNA: TGTGCCAGCACCTACGGCGTCCAGCGGGGTGGTGAGCAGTTCTTC.

Details on this clonotype: One end of the junction is discordant with germline, which a read error may explain. The chain couples TRBV12-3 or TRBV12-4 to TRBJ1-2, with TRBD1 as a possible D gene (5 bases). There are 12 residues in the CDR3. This CDR3 is CASSDRVGTGVF. The CDR3 region has the DNA TGTGCCAGCAGCGACCGCGTGGGGACGGGCGTCTTC.

This sequence joins TRBV6-5 and TRBJ1-3; TRBD1 matches 7 bases. Trimming cost V 5 bases and J 0 bases; bases outside gene matches: 7. This CDR3 is built from 16 residues. Germline lookup yields CDR1 MNHEY and CDR2 SVGAGI. The CDR3, as DNA: TGTGCCAGCAGTCTACAGGGGCCAAGCTCTGGAAACACCATATATTTT. This translates into CASSLQGPSSGNTIYF.

This clonotype was seen a few times. The J gene is TRBJ2-2, the V gene TRBV11-1; D unresolved. V was pared by 5 bases and J by 0 bases, with 7 bases between. The CDR3 is 14 amino acids. In germline, CDR1 is SGHAT, CDR2 FQDESV (reference sequence). The CDR3 is CASSRDPNTGELFF. CDR3 coding DNA: TGTGCCAGCAGCCGCGATCCGAACACCGGGGAGCTGTTTTTT.

This clonotype has only a few counts. The chain couples TRBV20-1 to TRBJ1-4; D perhaps matches TRBD1 (5 bases). Germline CDR1 DFQATT, CDR2 SNEGSKA (reference sequence). Trimming removed 2 bases at V and 2 bases at J, with 12 bases between. The CDR3 is 15 amino acids. CDR3 nucleotides: TGCAGTGCTAGACCCTGGGGGGGGACTAATGAAAAACTGTTTTTT. It yields the protein CSARPWGGTNEKLFF.

A remark on this clonotype: Sequence at one end of the junction differs from germline and may be a read error. This chain connects TRBV6-2 or TRBV6-3 to TRBJ2-1; D is ambiguous. Germline V gives CDR1 MNHEY, CDR2 SVGEGT. This CDR3 spans 13 amino acids. CDR3 loop: CASCYFSYNEQFF. CDR3 nucleotides: TGTGCCAGCTGTTACTTCAGTTACAATGAGCAGTTCTTC.

This clonotype was picked up many times. The chain has TRBV10-3 and TRBJ2-1; a possible D gene is TRBD2 (5 bases). The CDR3 runs 14 residues. Looked up from germline, CDR1 is ENHRY and CDR2 is SYGVKD. Trimming removed 7 bases from V and 12 bases from J, with 22 bases in between. The CDR3 is CAIMEGLAASVQFF. DNA of the CDR3: TGTGCCATCATGGAAGGACTGGCTGCTTCAGTGCAGTTCTTC.

This clonotype was seen only a few times. The chain employs TRBV5-1 and TRBJ2-7, with D perhaps being TRBD1 or TRBD2 (6 bases each). V was clipped by 4 bases and J by 7 bases, with 15 bases between them. The germline CDR1 and CDR2 sequences are SGHRS and YFSETQ. The length of the CDR3 is 13 residues. CDR3 region: CASSTGTAGEQYF. The CDR3 DNA is TGCGCCAGCAGCACAGGGACTGCGGGGGAGCAGTACTTC.